These 25 T cell receptor beta chains were all obtained from the same sample, sequenced in a study of breast tumors, draining lymph nodes, adjacent tissues. Axillary draining lymph nodes of breast cancer patients supplied the node samples. TCRdb re-derived calls from the multiplex PCR reads in MiXCR, one entry per CDR3 protein. The sample lists roughly 120,000 distinct CDR3 sequences, about 20% seen once, with approximately 3.5% in the top ten. The sequenced sample was axillary lymph node tissue. The receptors here all came from a female donor with breast cancer. Some clones in this sample may be carry-over from other donors' samples.

This clonotype showed up many times. The chain joins TRBV7-3 to TRBJ2-3, with 7 bases aligning to TRBD2. This CDR3 spans 16 amino acids. Germline V gene sequence: CDR1 SGHTA, CDR2 FQGTGA. V was clipped by 6 bases and J by 0 bases; unmatched bases: 9. In nucleotides, the CDR3 is TGTGCCAGCAGTTTTCAGCCGGGGGGAAGCACAGATACGCAGTATTTT. This codes for CASSFQPGGSTDTQYF.

This clonotype was detected many times. The J gene is TRBJ1-5, the V gene TRBV2; perhaps TRBD1 as D (6 bases). This CDR3 has 14 amino acids. The germline V gene has CDR1 SNHLY and CDR2 FYNNEI. V lost 5 bases to trimming and J lost 3 bases, with 11 bases between them. The CDR3 sequence: CASSLQGNNQPQHF. The CDR3 coding sequence is TGTGCCAGCAGTCTACAGGGCAACAATCAGCCCCAGCATTTT.

This clonotype was seen ten or more times. V and J are TRBV4-1 and TRBJ2-7; TRBD1 aligns across 8 bases. The V gene end was trimmed by 6 bases and the J gene end by 4 bases; junction bases not matched to a gene: 5. The germline V gene has CDR1 MGHRA and CDR2 YSYEKL. This CDR3 has 13 residues. This CDR3 is CASRGTGQYEQYF. In DNA form, the CDR3 reads TGCGCCAGCAGGGGGACAGGCCAATACGAGCAGTACTTC.

This clonotype was seen ten or more times. V is TRBV20-1 and J is TRBJ2-7; tentative D call: TRBD2 (5 bases). This CDR3 comprises 14 residues. Trimming stripped 3 bases from V and 0 bases from J, with 12 bases between. Germline CDR1 and CDR2: DFQATT and SNEGSKA (reference sequence). CDR3 amino acids: CSARRAGPSYEQYF. The CDR3 nucleotides are TGCAGTGCTAGGAGGGCGGGCCCCTCCTACGAGCAGTACTTC.

Points on this clonotype: This may arise from a read error, as a much more abundant clone is one base away. This chain uses TRBV7-9 with TRBJ2-2; D is possibly TRBD2 (5 bases). The CDR3 loop spans 15 amino acids. Germline V lookup: CDR1 SEHNR, CDR2 FQNEAQ (reference sequence). This CDR3 is CASSDRRSNTGEPFF. In nucleotides, the CDR3 is TGTGCCAGCAGCGACCGCAGGTCGAACACCGGGGAGCCGTTTTTT.

In this sample, this clonotype turned up many times. This sequence joins TRBV20-1 and TRBJ2-2; 7 bases align to TRBD1. CDR3 size: 13 residues. The germline gives CDR1 DFQATT, CDR2 SNEGSKA (reference sequence). Trimming took 1 base from V and 5 from J; bases not matched to a gene: 1. CDR3 sequence: CSARGRGTGELFF. The CDR3 nucleotides read TGCAGTGCTAGAGGCAGGGGGACCGGGGAGCTGTTTTTT.

The chain employs TRBV3-1 and TRBJ2-2; 10 bases map to TRBD1. Germline CDR1 reads LGHDT; CDR2 reads YNNKEL (reference sequence). J was trimmed by 8 bases and V by 0 bases; bases with no gene match: 12. The CDR3 totals 18 residues. CDR3 sequence reads: CASSQEIGGQGSPGELFF. The CDR3 bases are TGTGCCAGCAGCCAAGAAATTGGGGGACAGGGGTCACCGGGGGAGCTGTTTTTT.

A single count supports this clonotype. The V and J genes are TRBV7-9 and TRBJ1-4; 9 bases map to TRBD1. Germline CDR1 SEHNR, CDR2 FQNEAQ (reference sequence). V shed 7 bases and J 7 bases; nucleotides not matched to a gene: 7. The CDR3 loop spans 14 amino acids. The CDR3 sequence: CASNPGTGSEKLFF. CDR3 in DNA: TGTGCCAGCAATCCCGGGACAGGGTCTGAAAAACTGTTTTTT. Full variable domain (missing parts from reference TRBV7-9 and TRBJ1-4): DTGVSQNPRHKITKRGQNVTFRCDPISEHNRLYWYRQTLGQGPEFLTYFQNEAQLEKSRLLSDRFSAERPKGSFSTLEIQRTEQGDSAMYLCASNPGTGSEKLFFGSGTQLSVL.

This clonotype was seen many times. The chain has TRBV4-1 and TRBJ2-1; D could derive from TRBD1 or TRBD2 (5 bases each). V dropped 5 bases and J dropped 8 bases, with 19 bases sitting between them. The CDR3 is made up of 15 amino acids. Per germline, CDR1 MGHRA and CDR2 YSYEKL. The CDR3 sequence is CASSSAAVRGDEQFF. The CDR3 coding sequence is TGCGCCAGCAGCTCCGCGGCGGTCCGGGGCGATGAGCAGTTCTTC.

The chain employs TRBV4-1 and TRBJ1-4; possibly TRBD1 for D (6 bases). CDR3 length: 16 amino acids. Trimming removed 0 bases at V and 7 bases at J, with 15 bases between. The germline gives CDR1 MGHRA, CDR2 YSYEKL. Written as DNA, the CDR3 is TGCGCCAGCAGCCAAGAGGTGGGGGGGCGGCGTGAAAAACTGTTTTTT. It translates to CASSQEVGGRREKLFF.

This clonotype has ten or more counts. The genes are TRBV20-1 and TRBJ1-2; 8 positions match TRBD1. The germline CDR1 and CDR2 sequences are DFQATT and SNEGSKA (reference sequence). J lost 0 bases, V lost 5 bases, and 5 bases had no gene match. The CDR3 extends over 14 amino acids. The CDR3 spells CSAEDRVPNYGYTF. The DNA of the CDR3 is TGCAGTGCTGAGGACAGGGTACCTAACTATGGCTACACCTTC.

This clonotype has just one count. It is likely a read error, because the conserved phenylalanine at the end of the CDR3 is missing. The chain joins TRBV6-5 to TRBJ2-3, with D tentatively TRBD2 (5 bases). The CDR3 loop spans 11 amino acids. From germline, CDR1 is MNHEY and CDR2 SVGAGI. The V end lost 7 bases, the J end lost 5 bases, and 7 bases lay between the germline ends. The CDR3, as DNA: TGTGCCAGCAATCGGGGAGATACGCAGTATTCT. Its translation is CASNRGDTQYS.

This clonotype has a count of ten or more. This chain uses TRBV29-1 with TRBJ2-2, with D unresolved. V was cut by 6 bases and J by 0 bases, with 5 bases left in between. Per germline, CDR1 SQVTM and CDR2 ANQGSEA. The CDR3 consists of 12 residues. The CDR3 loop reads CSVYANTGELFF. The CDR3 coding sequence is TGCAGCGTATACGCGAACACCGGGGAGCTGTTTTTT.

This clonotype was counted at least ten times. The J gene is TRBJ2-3, the V gene TRBV20-1, with TRBD1 matching over 8 bases. V trimming: 6 bases; J trimming: 0 bases; junction bases outside the gene matches: 2. Germline-derived CDR1 and CDR2 are DFQATT and SNEGSKA (reference sequence). The CDR3 runs 13 residues. The CDR3 DNA sequence: TGCAGTGCCACAGGGGGTAGCACAGATACGCAGTATTTT. This translates into CSATGGSTDTQYF.

The V and J genes are TRBV6-2 or TRBV6-3 and TRBJ2-1; a possible D gene is TRBD1 (5 bases). There are 14 residues in the CDR3. V was shortened by 7 bases and J by 1 base, with 11 bases between the two germline ends. Looked up from germline, CDR1 is MNHEY and CDR2 is SVGEGT. CDR3 sequence (DNA): TGTGCCAGCAACCTTCAGGGTTCCTACAATGAGCAGTTCTTC. This encodes CASNLQGSYNEQFF.

This clonotype was recorded at least ten times. This chain joins TRBV20-1 and TRBJ2-1; TRBD2 agrees at 15 bases. V lost 6 bases, J lost 12 bases, and 12 bases stayed unmatched. The V gene's germline CDR1 is DFQATT and CDR2 SNEGSKA (reference sequence). This CDR3 contains 15 residues. The CDR3 loop is CSAQTGLAGGPGQFF. DNA for the CDR3: TGCAGTGCGCAAACCGGACTAGCGGGAGGGCCGGGGCAGTTCTTC.

This clonotype came up many times. The CDR3 nucleotides are TGTGCCAGTAGCACGTATAGCGGGGGGAAGGATACGCAGTATTTT. Translation gives CASSTYSGGKDTQYF. V is TRBV19 and J is TRBJ2-3, with 10 positions matching TRBD2. From germline, CDR1 is LNHDA and CDR2 SQIVND (reference sequence). The CDR3 runs 15 residues. J lost 6 bases, V lost 6 bases, and 9 bases had no gene match.

This rearrangement joins TRBV4-2 to TRBJ2-1; possibly TRBD1 or TRBD2 for D (5 bases each). V was cut by 4 bases and J by 7 bases, with 17 bases left in between. Germline V CDR1 and CDR2: LGHNA, YNFKEQ. There are 15 residues in the CDR3. The CDR3 sequence: CASSPTIFEGNEQFF. The CDR3 bases are TGTGCCAGCAGCCCTACCATTTTTGAGGGGAATGAGCAGTTCTTC.

As for this clonotype: A read error may explain this, as a much larger clone is one base away. The chain carries TRBV19 and TRBJ1-4, with TRBD1 as a possible D gene (5 bases). The CDR3 has 12 residues. Germline V gene lookup returns CDR1 LNHDA and CDR2 SQIVND (reference sequence). Trimming removed 4 bases at V and 13 bases at J, with 13 bases between. This chain's CDR3 is CASSRIGDGLFF. The CDR3 DNA is TGTGCCAGTAGTAGGATAGGGGACGGACTGTTTTTT.

This clonotype was seen ten or more times. The rearrangement uses TRBV29-1 and TRBJ2-3, with unresolved D. Germline CDR1 and CDR2: SQVTM and ANQGSEA. The CDR3 is made up of 11 amino acids. V lost 8 bases, J lost 5 bases, and 11 bases lay in between. CDR3 nucleotide sequence: TGCAGCTCGAGGCTGAAAGATACGCAGTATTTT. Amino acids: CSSRLKDTQYF.

The sample holds many counts of this clonotype. The J gene is TRBJ2-6, the V gene TRBV7-8; D uncertain. This CDR3 spans 15 amino acids. V was clipped by 2 bases and J by 1 base, with 6 bases between them. Germline V gene lookup returns CDR1 SGHVS and CDR2 FQNEAQ. Here the CDR3 DNA reads TGTGCCAGCAGCTTATTTGGTTCTGGGGCCAACGTCCTGACTTTC. Translating gives CASSLFGSGANVLTF.

On this clonotype: A clone one base away is much larger, so this may be a read error. The chain links TRBV4-1 to TRBJ2-3; 10 positions match TRBD2. V lost 0 bases, J lost 2 bases, and 5 bases stayed unmatched. The V gene's germline CDR1 is MGHRA and CDR2 YSYEKL. The CDR3 loop spans 17 amino acids. The CDR3 DNA is TGCGCCAGCAGCCAAGATGGCCTAGCGGGGGCCACAGATACGCAGTATTTT. It encodes CASSQDGLAGATDTQYF.

Regarding this clonotype: A much larger clone sits a single nucleotide away, making a read error possible. V and J are TRBV25-1 and TRBJ2-7; a possible D gene is TRBD1 (6 bases). V shed 8 bases and J shed 5 bases, with 16 bases lying between them. The CDR3 extends over 13 amino acids. Germline CDR1 is MGHDK and CDR2 is SYGVNS. Here the CDR3 reads CASGSGGGHEQYF. DNA for the CDR3: TGTGCCAGCGGGAGTGGGGGCGGCCACGAGCAGTACTTC.

This clonotype was seen many times. The chain has TRBV7-3 and TRBJ2-3; D gene ambiguous. Deletions cut 1 base from V and 1 base from J, with 12 bases between. The CDR3 has 16 amino acids. Germline loops: CDR1 SGHTA, CDR2 FQGTGA. CDR3 sequence reads: CASSLMDVPGTDTQYF. The CDR3 DNA sequence: TGTGCCAGCAGCTTAATGGATGTTCCGGGCACAGATACGCAGTATTTT.

A few counts support this clonotype. The chain uses TRBV3-1 and TRBJ2-2; D gene uncertain. There are 16 residues in the CDR3. Trimming removed 4 bases at V and 4 bases at J, with 16 bases between. Germline V lookup: CDR1 LGHDT, CDR2 YNNKEL (reference sequence). The CDR3 is CASSLWRNQVTGELFF. CDR3 coding DNA: TGTGCCAGCAGCCTTTGGAGAAATCAGGTCACCGGGGAGCTGTTTTTT.